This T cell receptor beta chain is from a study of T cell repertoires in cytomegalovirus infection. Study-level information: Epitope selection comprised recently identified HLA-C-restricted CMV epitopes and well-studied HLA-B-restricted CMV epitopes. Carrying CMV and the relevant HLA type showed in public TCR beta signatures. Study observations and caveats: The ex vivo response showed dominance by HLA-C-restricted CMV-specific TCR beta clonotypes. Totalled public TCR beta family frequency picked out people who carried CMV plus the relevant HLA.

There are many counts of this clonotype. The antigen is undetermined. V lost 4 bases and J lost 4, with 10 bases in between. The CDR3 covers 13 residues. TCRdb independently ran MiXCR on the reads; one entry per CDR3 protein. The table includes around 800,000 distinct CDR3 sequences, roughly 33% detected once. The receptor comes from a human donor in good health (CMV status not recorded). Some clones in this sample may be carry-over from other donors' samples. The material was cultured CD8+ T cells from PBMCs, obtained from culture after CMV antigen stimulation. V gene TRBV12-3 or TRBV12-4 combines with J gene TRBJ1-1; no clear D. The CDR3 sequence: CASSSGWGTEAFF. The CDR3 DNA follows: TGTGCCAGCAGTTCAGGATGGGGCACTGAAGCTTTCTTT.